This TCR beta chain was identified in a study of OX40 agonist ivuxolimab in advanced cancers. The overall study: Checkpoint inhibitors had been given previously to 35% to 50% of patients.

TCRdb's table, derived via immunoSEQ multiplex PCR, lists solely in-frame clones and lacks some. Of more than 35,000 clones in the sample, about 85% are singletons; the top ten hold 6.8%. Study outcomes and limitations: On average, CD8+ T cells showed a greater number of expanded clones than CD4+. At 0.1 to 3.0 mg/kg and by week 6, CD4+ and CD8+ T cells in the blood had expanded clonally.

Systemic immunosuppression or autoimmune disease history was grounds to exclude patients. Remarks on this clone: Its antigen is unidentified.

The germline gives CDR1 LNHDA, CDR2 SQIVND (reference sequence). This CDR3 comprises 15 residues. V lost 8 bases and J lost 1, with 17 bases in between. The clonotype was recovered from an adult with an advanced solid tumor such as melanoma, head and neck, liver or kidney cancer. The J gene is TRBJ1-1, the V gene TRBV19; a possible D gene is TRBD1 (5 bases). Sequenced here: CD4+ or CD8+ T cells sorted from blood, sampled in a trial of the OX40 agonist ivuxolimab. The chain's CDR3 is CASRDRGHENTEAFF. DNA for the CDR3: TGTGCCAGTCGTGACCGTGGACACGAGAACACTGAAGCTTTCTTT.